Listed below are T cell receptor beta chains from one sample, sequenced in a study of blood T cell repertoires in COVID-19. Profiling relied on immunoSEQ multiplex PCR, and the TCRdb table lists in-frame clones only, not all of them. Altogether under 250,000 clones are present, approximately 83% being singletons, with the ten largest covering approximately 2%. The specimen sequenced was peripheral blood. Receptors were obtained from a man aged 25 to 40 who had recovered from COVID-19. The CDR3 runs from the conserved cysteine through the conserved F or W. The order of the fields is J gene, D gene, V gene, clone size, CDR3 protein, CDR3 DNA. A D gene is named only where the DNA matches it firmly. Rows may omit the clone size; those that give it use once, few, many or a size class.

TRBJ1-5	-	TRBV28	-	CASRPGSRGSNQPQHF	TGTGCCAGCAGGCCTGGAAGTCGGGGGAGCAATCAGCCCCAGCATTTT
TRBJ2-1	-	TRBV27	-	CASWDNSYNEQFF	TGTGCCAGCTGGGACAACTCCTACAATGAGCAGTTCTTC
TRBJ1-3	TRBD1	TRBV6-5	few	CASQGQGASGNTIYF	TGTGCCAGCCAGGGACAGGGGGCGAGTGGAAACACCATATATTTT
TRBJ2-7	-	TRBV7-8	-	CASSPRQNYRVEQYF	TGTGCCAGCAGCCCTAGACAGAACTATCGAGTCGAGCAGTACTTC
TRBJ1-6	-	TRBV7-8	once	CASSLGLSNSPLHF	TGTGCCAGCAGCTTGGGACTCTCAAATTCACCCCTCCACTTT
TRBJ2-3	TRBD2	TRBV4-1	-	CASRKEAGRPDTQYF	TGCGCCAGCAGAAAGGAAGCGGGGAGGCCCGATACGCAGTATTTT
TRBJ2-6	-	TRBV5-1	-	CASSLSWYRVSGANVLTF	TGCGCCAGCAGCTTGTCTTGGTACAGGGTAAGTGGGGCCAACGTCCTGACTTTC
TRBJ1-2	-	TRBV4-1	-	CASSPRAGGNGYTF	TGCGCCAGCAGCCCCAGGGCGGGGGGCAACGGCTACACCTTC
TRBJ2-3	-	TRBV19	-	CASKMGAGADTQYF	TGTGCCAGTAAAATGGGGGCTGGGGCAGATACGCAGTATTTT
TRBJ1-5	TRBD1	TRBV4-1	-	CASSRGPHQPQHF	TGCGCCAGCAGCAGGGGGCCCCATCAGCCCCAGCATTTT
TRBJ2-1	-	TRBV4-2	-	CASSQEVTQALGYEQFF	TGTGCCAGCAGCCAAGAGGTGACGCAGGCACTGGGCTATGAGCAGTTCTTC
TRBJ2-5	TRBD1	TRBV2	-	CASSRYGTDNAGTQYF	TGTGCCAGCAGCAGATATGGGACAGATAACGCTGGGACCCAGTACTTC
TRBJ2-1	TRBD2	TRBV18	-	CASSPPIAGVHNEQFF	TGTGCCAGCTCACCACCGATAGCGGGGGTACACAATGAGCAGTTCTTC
TRBJ1-5	-	TRBV18	-	CASSPGGSNQPQHF	TGTGCCAGCTCACCTGGAGGAAGTAATCAGCCCCAGCATTTT
TRBJ1-5	TRBD1	TRBV5-4	-	CASRQGTGRGQPQHF	TGTGCCAGCAGACAAGGGACAGGGAGGGGTCAGCCCCAGCATTTT
TRBJ2-1	-	TRBV11-1	-	CASSLVGGSEQFF	TGTGCCAGCAGCTTAGTGGGAGGTAGTGAGCAGTTCTTC
TRBJ1-1	TRBD1	TRBV9	-	CASSPRDRVSTEAFF	TGTGCCAGCAGCCCCCGGGACAGGGTGAGCACTGAAGCTTTCTTT
TRBJ1-1	TRBD1	TRBV6-5	-	CASSYAQGVQAFF	TGTGCCAGCAGTTACGCTCAGGGGGTTCAAGCTTTCTTT
TRBJ1-2	-	TRBV3-1/TRBV3-2	-	CASSPYSINYGYTF	TGTGCCAGCAGCCCCTACAGCATAAACTATGGCTACACCTTC
TRBJ2-2	-	TRBV15	-	CATSRVTAYPNTGELFF	TGTGCCACCAGCAGAGTAACAGCCTATCCTAACACCGGGGAGCTGTTTTTT
TRBJ1-5	TRBD1	TRBV10-2	-	CASSPGQGQPQHF	TGCGCCAGCAGTCCGGGACAGGGTCAGCCCCAGCATTTT
TRBJ2-1	TRBD2	TRBV11-2	-	CASSLARGGMVGDEQFF	TGTGCCAGCAGCTTAGCTCGCGGGGGGATGGTGGGCGATGAGCAGTTCTTC
TRBJ1-6	-	TRBV5-8	-	CASSLVGAINSPLHF	TGTGCCAGCAGCTTGGTGGGAGCCATCAATTCACCCCTCCACTTT
TRBJ2-2	-	TRBV6-4	few	CASSDGGEGSGELFF	TGTGCCAGCAGTGACGGAGGGGAAGGATCCGGGGAGCTGTTTTTT
TRBJ1-5	TRBD1	TRBV5-5	-	CASSLETGFNQPQHF	TGTGCCAGCAGCTTGGAGACAGGGTTCAATCAGCCCCAGCATTTT
TRBJ1-2	-	TRBV20-1	-	CSARVNGYTF	TGCAGTGCTAGAGTAAATGGCTACACCTTC
TRBJ1-2	TRBD1	TRBV11-2	-	CASSSYDRGHGYTF	TGTGCCAGCAGCTCCTACGACAGGGGGCACGGCTACACCTTC
TRBJ2-7	-	TRBV19	few	CASSFGGDVSYEQYF	TGTGCCAGTAGTTTCGGCGGGGACGTCAGCTACGAGCAGTACTTC
TRBJ2-1	TRBD1	TRBV29-1	-	CSTTGTDDNEQFF	TGCAGCACCACCGGGACAGACGACAATGAGCAGTTCTTC
TRBJ1-4	-	TRBV5-1	-	CASSYQGGTNEKLFF	TGCGCCAGCAGCTATCAGGGAGGCACTAATGAAAAACTGTTTTTT
TRBJ1-3	-	TRBV7-9	-	CATQGLSSGNTIYF	TGTGCCACCCAGGGTCTTAGCTCTGGAAACACCATATATTTT
TRBJ2-1	TRBD2	TRBV7-2	-	CASRLAGGENEQFF	TGTGCCAGCAGGTTAGCGGGGGGTGAAAATGAGCAGTTCTTC
TRBJ2-3	TRBD1	TRBV3-1/TRBV3-2	-	CASSQVNRGYADTQYF	TGTGCCAGCAGCCAAGTGAACAGGGGATACGCAGATACGCAGTATTTT
TRBJ2-3	TRBD2	TRBV28	once	CASSLTSGHTDTQYF	TGTGCCAGCAGTTTGACTAGCGGGCACACAGATACGCAGTATTTT
TRBJ1-1	-	TRBV28	-	CASRGTSFVNTEAFF	TGTGCCAGCCGGGGAACCTCATTCGTGAACACTGAAGCTTTCTTT
TRBJ1-1	-	TRBV5-8	once	CASSLWGLNTEAFF	TGTGCCAGCAGCTTATGGGGCCTGAACACTGAAGCTTTCTTT
TRBJ1-5	TRBD1	TRBV2	-	CASSGDRRNQPQHF	TGTGCCAGCAGCGGGGACAGGCGGAATCAGCCCCAGCATTTT
TRBJ2-5	TRBD1	TRBV7-2	-	CASSYTPGGIVGTQYF	TGTGCCAGCAGCTACACTCCAGGGGGCATAGTAGGGACCCAGTACTTC
TRBJ2-2	TRBD1	TRBV5-1	-	CASSETGPAFSAGELFF	TGCGCCAGCAGCGAGACAGGGCCCGCTTTTTCTGCCGGGGAGCTGTTTTTT
TRBJ1-1	-	TRBV12-3/TRBV12-4	-	CASNPGSNTEAFF	TGTGCCAGCAACCCGGGGTCTAACACTGAAGCTTTCTTT
TRBJ2-5	TRBD2	TRBV7-3	-	CASSLTAGGETQYF	TGTGCCAGCAGCTTAACCGCGGGGGGTGAGACCCAGTACTTC
TRBJ1-1	TRBD1	TRBV29-1	-	CSPELYRGGGAFF	TGCAGCCCCGAGCTCTACAGGGGCGGCGGCGCTTTCTTT
TRBJ2-3	-	TRBV4-1	-	CASSQALDTQYF	TGCGCCAGCAGCCAAGCCTTAGATACGCAGTATTTT
TRBJ2-2	-	TRBV7-2	-	CASSLSQGGTGELFF	TGTGCCAGCAGCTTAAGCCAGGGAGGCACCGGGGAGCTGTTTTTT
TRBJ2-1	TRBD2	TRBV18	-	CASSPPGLSYNEQFF	TGTGCCAGCTCACCACCGGGACTATCCTACAATGAGCAGTTCTTC
TRBJ2-7	-	TRBV7-5	-	CVRSTPPASGGTGSYEQYF	TGTGTCAGAAGCACCCCCCCGGCTAGCGGGGGAACAGGCTCCTACGAGCAGTACTTC
TRBJ2-1	TRBD1	TRBV7-7	-	CASSPGTGGDEQFF	TGTGCCAGCAGCCCTGGGACAGGGGGCGATGAGCAGTTCTTC
TRBJ2-5	-	TRBV5-1	-	CASSLERGGETQYF	TGCGCCAGCAGCTTGGAACGGGGAGGAGAGACCCAGTACTTC
TRBJ2-3	-	TRBV11-2	once	CASSIRLTTTDTQYF	TGTGCCAGCAGCATAAGACTCACCACCACAGATACGCAGTATTTT
TRBJ2-1	-	TRBV2	-	CASSDMIPGNEQFF	TGTGCCAGCAGTGATATGATCCCCGGGAATGAGCAGTTCTTC
TRBJ2-7	TRBD1	TRBV13	-	CASSDSGQGYEQYF	TGTGCCAGCAGCGATTCGGGACAGGGCTACGAGCAGTACTTC
TRBJ2-1	-	TRBV5-6	-	CASSAAGIFDEQFF	TGTGCCAGCAGCGCCGCGGGTATTTTCGATGAGCAGTTCTTC
TRBJ2-7	-	TRBV18	-	CASTTGTPSYEQYF	TGTGCCAGCACTACCGGGACACCTTCCTACGAGCAGTACTTC
TRBJ1-5	-	TRBV5-1	-	CASSSGDGNQPQHF	TGCGCCAGCAGCTCGGGAGACGGTAATCAGCCCCAGCATTTT
TRBJ2-1	-	TRBV7-9	-	CASSDGTENNEQFF	TGTGCCAGCAGCGACGGAACGGAGAACAATGAGCAGTTCTTC